This is a list of T cell receptor beta chains from one sample in a study of cytotoxic CD8 clonotypes in ibrutinib-treated CLL. Libraries were prepared by immunoSEQ multiplex PCR; TCRdb keeps only in-frame clonotypes and omits some of them. The data hold approximately 74,000 clones, with 80% observed a single time. This material consisted of PBMCs, taken at disease progression, from a patient treated with ibrutinib. Receptor source: a human donor with chronic lymphocytic leukemia. The CDR3 runs from the conserved cysteine through the conserved F or W. A D gene is named only where the DNA matches it firmly. Clone size is given for some rows only: seen once, a few or many times, or a class if the clone is expanded.

D gene,clone size,CDR3 length,V gene,J gene,CDR3 protein,CDR3 DNA
-,-,15,TRBV5-4,TRBJ2-7,CASSPRGGRGYEQYF,TGTGCCAGCAGCCCCAGGGGGGGGCGGGGCTACGAGCAGTACTTC
-,-,18,TRBV7-9,TRBJ2-3,CASSLGIRWADGTDTQYF,TGTGCCAGCAGCTTAGGGATACGATGGGCGGACGGCACAGATACGCAGTATTTT
-,once,15,TRBV7-9,TRBJ1-5,CASSLVKAENQPQHF,TGTGCCAGCAGCTTAGTGAAGGCAGAAAATCAGCCCCAGCATTTT
TRBD1,-,18,TRBV27,TRBJ2-1,CASSYNHGATGGLNEQFF,TGTGCCAGCAGTTACAATCACGGTGCGACAGGGGGACTGAATGAGCAGTTCTTC
TRBD2,once,16,TRBV5-4,TRBJ2-3,CASSFKRGAIADTQYF,TGTGCCAGCAGCTTCAAGCGGGGGGCCATAGCAGATACGCAGTATTTT
-,few,16,TRBV7-6,TRBJ2-5,CASSLGQGGQWETQYF,TGTGCCAGCAGCTTAGGTCAGGGTGGGCAATGGGAGACCCAGTACTTC
TRBD2,once,15,TRBV2,TRBJ2-7,CASSGGTSGSYEQYF,TGTGCCAGCAGTGGGGGGACTAGCGGGAGCTACGAGCAGTACTTC
-,-,14,TRBV5-1,TRBJ2-5,CASSLGPDQETQYF,TGCGCCAGCAGCTTGGGCCCGGACCAAGAGACCCAGTACTTC
TRBD2,once,16,TRBV5-4,TRBJ2-1,CASSLGGTSSYNEQFF,TGTGCCAGCAGCTTGGGTGGGACTAGCAGTTACAATGAGCAGTTCTTC
TRBD1,-,15,TRBV5-1,TRBJ2-7,CASSNGQGATYEQYF,TGCGCCAGCAGCAACGGACAGGGGGCCACCTACGAGCAGTACTTC
TRBD2,-,13,TRBV7-2,TRBJ2-7,CASSPQSGGEQYF,TGTGCCAGCAGCCCTCAAAGCGGGGGAGAGCAGTACTTC
-,-,17,TRBV4-1,TRBJ1-4,CASSQALFGLTNEKLFF,TGCGCCAGCAGCCAAGCCCTGTTTGGGCTTACGAATGAAAAACTGTTTTTT
TRBD1,once,17,TRBV6-1,TRBJ2-6,CASSVRQGAGGANVLTF,TGTGCCAGCAGTGTTCGACAGGGGGCAGGTGGGGCCAACGTCCTGACTTTC
TRBD1,-,15,TRBV11-2,TRBJ1-1,CASSLQGGLNTEAFF,TGTGCCAGCAGCTTACAGGGGGGATTGAACACTGAAGCTTTCTTT
-,few,13,TRBV2,TRBJ2-7,CASNDRLLTEQYF,TGTGCCAGCAATGACAGACTTCTTACGGAGCAGTACTTC
-,-,11,TRBV5-8,TRBJ2-1,CASSGHNEQFF,TGTGCCAGCAGCGGCCACAATGAGCAGTTCTTC
-,-,14,TRBV2,TRBJ2-7,CASRGTDSSYEQYF,TGTGCCAGCAGAGGGACGGACTCCTCCTACGAGCAGTACTTC
-,-,11,TRBV6-1,TRBJ1-3,CASRPGDTIYF,TGTGCCAGCAGGCCAGGAGACACCATATATTTT
-,-,15,TRBV28,TRBJ1-5,CASSLLWGNSGPQHF,TGTGCCAGCAGTTTATTGTGGGGAAATTCGGGGCCCCAGCATTTT
-,-,16,TRBV9,TRBJ1-6,CASSVNWDTKRAPLHF,TGTGCCAGCAGCGTAAATTGGGACACCAAAAGGGCACCCCTCCACTTT
TRBD2,once,13,TRBV29-1,TRBJ2-4,CSVETLVAGRNYF,TGCAGCGTTGAAACCCTAGTAGCGGGACGTAACTACTTC
TRBD2,-,17,TRBV7-7,TRBJ2-5,CASSLNGAGGIQETQYF,TGTGCCAGCAGCTTGAACGGAGCGGGGGGAATCCAAGAGACCCAGTACTTC
-,-,13,TRBV9,TRBJ1-2,CASSGVSPGGYTF,TGTGCCAGCAGCGGCGTATCTCCGGGGGGCTACACCTTC
-,-,14,TRBV7-6,TRBJ2-7,CASSLTGISYEQYF,TGTGCCAGCAGCCTCACAGGTATCTCCTACGAGCAGTACTTC
-,-,15,TRBV5-1,TRBJ1-3,CASSSQGAAGNTIYF,TGCGCCAGCAGCTCGCAGGGAGCTGCTGGAAACACCATATATTTT
-,once,13,TRBV29-1,TRBJ1-4,CSVASGVNEKLFF,TGCAGCGTTGCATCCGGAGTCAATGAAAAACTGTTTTTT
-,-,15,TRBV5-1,TRBJ2-2,CASSLVPGTTGELFF,TGCGCCAGCAGCTTGGTTCCAGGGACTACCGGGGAGCTGTTTTTT
-,-,13,TRBV27,TRBJ2-5,CASSLAAGETQYF,TGTGCCAGCAGTTTAGCCGCAGGGGAGACCCAGTACTTC
-,-,14,TRBV4-1,TRBJ1-1,CASSLQTLNTEAFF,TGCGCCAGCAGTTTACAGACCTTGAACACTGAAGCTTTCTTT
TRBD1,-,13,TRBV5-1,TRBJ1-1,CASSLGQGGEAFF,TGCGCCAGCAGCTTGGGGCAGGGGGGTGAAGCTTTCTTT
-,few,15,TRBV13,TRBJ2-4,CASSSSGPLGNIQYF,TGTGCCAGCAGCTCATCGGGACCTCTGGGAAACATTCAGTACTTC
-,-,16,TRBV28,TRBJ2-1,CASSSPLSRGYNEQFF,TGTGCCAGCAGCTCCCCTCTGTCCCGGGGGTACAATGAGCAGTTCTTC
TRBD1,-,16,TRBV11-1,TRBJ1-5,CASSSRNHRGNQPQHF,TGTGCCAGCAGCTCTCGGAATCACAGGGGTAATCAGCCCCAGCATTTT
-,-,15,TRBV28,TRBJ2-7,CASSFSRGAPYEQYF,TGTGCCAGCAGTTTCTCCCGGGGGGCCCCCTACGAGCAGTACTTC
-,once,15,TRBV4-1,TRBJ2-1,CASREPGGPWNEQFF,TGCGCCAGCAGAGAACCAGGGGGGCCCTGGAATGAGCAGTTCTTC
TRBD1,-,18,TRBV7-9,TRBJ2-1,CASRGRIDREGLYNEQFF,TGTGCCAGCAGGGGAAGAATCGACAGGGAAGGGCTCTACAATGAGCAGTTCTTC
-,-,12,TRBV10-1,TRBJ1-1,CASSSDSTEAFF,TGCGCCAGCAGTTCAGACAGTACTGAAGCTTTCTTT
-,-,16,TRBV27,TRBJ2-7,CASSLRLTRARDEQYF,TGTGCCAGCAGTTTACGGTTGACTAGAGCCCGGGACGAGCAGTACTTC
-,-,15,TRBV4-2,TRBJ1-1,CASSQDWLSREEAFF,TGTGCCAGCAGCCAAGATTGGTTGAGCAGGGAGGAAGCTTTCTTT
-,-,14,TRBV6-5,TRBJ1-1,CASRPTQGWTEAFF,TGTGCCAGCAGGCCGACCCAGGGATGGACTGAAGCTTTCTTT
TRBD1,-,11,TRBV6-5,TRBJ1-2,CASSDRDGYTF,TGTGCCAGCAGTGACAGGGATGGCTACACCTTC
TRBD2,-,15,TRBV6-5,TRBJ2-7,CASSYSLGTSYEQYF,TGTGCCAGCAGTTACTCCCTTGGGACTAGCTACGAGCAGTACTTC
-,-,13,TRBV15,TRBJ1-2,CATSRPPDYGYTF,TGTGCCACCAGCAGACCTCCTGACTATGGCTACACCTTC
-,-,14,TRBV13,TRBJ2-1,CASTSPYPPNEQFF,TGTGCCAGCACCTCTCCTTACCCACCCAATGAGCAGTTCTTC
-,-,14,TRBV28,TRBJ2-3,CASSNRDSTDTQYF,TGTGCCAGCAGCAACCGGGACAGCACAGATACGCAGTATTTT